The subject of this entry is one TCR beta chain. This sample stems from a study of OX40 agonist ivuxolimab in advanced cancers. Study information: Patients were dosed intravenously with ivuxolimab at 0.01 to 10 mg/kg every 2 weeks. Earlier anti-PD-1, anti-PD-L1 or anti-CTLA-4 therapy was permitted; about 44% had received some. Partial responses occurred in three patients (one hepatocellular carcinoma, two cutaneous melanoma).

The table came from immunoSEQ multiplex PCR; TCRdb's copy has only in-frame clones and leaves some out. This table holds under 65,000 clones, around 84% found once. The V gene's germline CDR1 is DFQATT and CDR2 SNEGSKA (reference sequence). V dropped 5 bases and J dropped 5 bases, with 6 bases sitting between them. The CDR3 is made up of 11 amino acids. This clonotype was sampled from an adult with an advanced solid tumor such as melanoma, head and neck, liver or kidney cancer. The sample here was CD4+ or CD8+ T cells sorted from blood, taken in a trial of the OX40 agonist ivuxolimab. The V call is TRBV20-1, the J call TRBJ2-2; D not resolved. CDR3 coding DNA: TGCAGTGCTGCCCAAACCGGGGAGCTGTTTTTT. It specifies CSAAQTGELFF.